The rows below give T cell receptor beta chains drawn from one sample of a study of cytotoxic CD8 clonotypes in ibrutinib-treated CLL. Here immunoSEQ multiplex PCR was the method, and the copy in TCRdb shows in-frame clones only, minus some. The table has some 200,000 clones, approximately 72% seen once. Sequencing was performed on PBMCs, taken after 24 months of ibrutinib treatment. The receptors come from a human donor with chronic lymphocytic leukemia. Each CDR3 is given with its conserved first and last residue. A D gene is named only where the DNA matches it firmly. Clone size is not always given. Where it is, it says once, few, many or a class for expanded clones.

v_gene	d_gene	abundance	j_gene	CDR3aa	CDR3nt
TRBV19	-	once	TRBJ2-2	CASSIDIVGAGGTNTGELFF	TGTGCCAGTAGTATAGATATCGTCGGCGCTGGCGGCACGAACACCGGGGAGCTGTTTTTT
TRBV10-3	TRBD2	-	TRBJ2-7	CAISPALAGAEEQYF	TGTGCCATCAGCCCCGCTTTAGCGGGAGCGGAGGAGCAGTACTTC
TRBV7-2	TRBD1	-	TRBJ1-3	CASSLRDRVWGNTIYF	TGTGCCAGCAGCTTACGGGACAGGGTCTGGGGAAACACCATATATTTT
TRBV2	TRBD2	-	TRBJ2-5	CASSASGGGTQYF	TGTGCCAGCAGTGCATCTGGCGGGGGGACCCAGTACTTC
TRBV29-1	-	-	TRBJ2-3	CSVDRGDTDTQYF	TGCAGCGTTGATCGTGGGGACACAGATACGCAGTATTTT
TRBV6-6	TRBD1	-	TRBJ1-4	CASEGTANEKLFF	TGTGCCAGCGAGGGGACAGCGAATGAAAAACTGTTTTTT
TRBV19	-	-	TRBJ2-2	CASSIALGQANTGELFF	TGTGCCAGTAGTATAGCCCTCGGGCAGGCGAACACCGGGGAGCTGTTTTTT
TRBV28	-	-	TRBJ1-2	CASSLWDLGYTF	TGTGCCAGCAGTTTATGGGATTTAGGCTACACCTTC
TRBV5-1	-	-	TRBJ2-2	CASSLDSRTGELFF	TGCGCCAGCAGTTTGGACTCTCGCACCGGGGAGCTGTTTTTT
TRBV6-1	TRBD1	-	TRBJ1-5	CASSVGQGAAQPQHF	TGTGCCAGCAGTGTGGGGCAGGGGGCAGCTCAGCCCCAGCATTTT
TRBV5-8	TRBD2	-	TRBJ2-5	CASSLGGGSPRETQYF	TGTGCCAGCAGCTTGGGGGGCGGGAGCCCTAGGGAGACCCAGTACTTC
TRBV1	-	few	TRBJ1-2	CTSSQDNRGTANNYGYTF	TGCACCAGCAGCCAAGATAATCGAGGAACAGCTAATAACTATGGCTACACCTTC
TRBV27	-	-	TRBJ2-3	CASSLSNLLDTQYF	TGTGCCAGCAGTTTATCGAATTTGTTAGATACGCAGTATTTT
TRBV28	TRBD2	-	TRBJ2-7	CATTSGSFYEQYF	TGTGCCACGACTAGCGGGAGTTTCTACGAGCAGTACTTC